This entry lists 17 T cell receptor beta chains sequenced from one sample in a study of blood T cell repertoires in COVID-19. Sequencing was performed with immunoSEQ multiplex PCR; in TCRdb, only in-frame clones are kept and a portion is missing. The sample records about 160,000 clones, 70% to 90% being singletons. Sequencing was done on a sample of peripheral blood. The receptors come from a man aged 55 to 70 who had recovered from COVID-19.

This chain links TRBV2 with TRBJ1-5, with 7 nucleotides matching TRBD1. Looked up from germline, CDR1 is SNHLY and CDR2 is FYNNEI. V lost 3 bases to trimming and J lost 8 bases; unmatched junction nucleotides: 7. The CDR3 spans 14 residues. The CDR3 nucleotides are TGTGCCAGCAGTGACACGACAGGGTTCAAGCCCCAGCATTTT. Protein product: CASSDTTGFKPQHF.

This clone was found once. V gene TRBV19 combines with J gene TRBJ1-2, with a tentative D call TRBD1 (5 bases). Deletions cut 4 bases from V and 14 bases from J, with 17 bases between. The CDR3 extends over 12 amino acids. Germline V gene sequence: CDR1 LNHDA, CDR2 SQIVND (reference sequence). CDR3 residues: CASSTGRVAPTF. CDR3 DNA: TGTGCCAGTAGTACGGGCAGGGTGGCTCCGACCTTC. Full variable domain (remainder filled in from reference TRBV19 and TRBJ1-2): DGGITQSPKYLFRKEGQNVTLSCEQNLNHDAMYWYRQDPGQGLRLIYYSQIVNDFQKGDIAEGYSVSREKKESFPLTVTSAQKNPTAFYLCASSTGRVAPTFGSGTRLTVV.

The V gene is TRBV3-1 (or the pseudogene TRBV3-2), the J gene TRBJ1-6; 12 bases are a match to TRBD1. The CDR3 consists of 16 residues. Germline V CDR1 and CDR2: LGHDT, YNNKEL (reference sequence). Trimming took 4 bases from V and 9 from J; bases not matched to a gene: 7. The CDR3 coding sequence is TGTGCCAGCAGCCGTACTAGGGACAGGGGGCTTTCACCCCTCCACTTT. It encodes CASSRTRDRGLSPLHF.

About this clone itself: The same CDR3 also results from other DNA sequences found in this sample. The chain links TRBV5-1 to TRBJ2-6, with D hard to call. The CDR3 spans 15 residues. The V and J ends lost 0 bases and 2 bases respectively, with 6 bases between them. Germline CDR1 SGHRS, CDR2 YFSETQ. CDR3: CASSLGGTGANVLTF. CDR3 DNA sequence: TGCGCCAGCAGCTTGGGCGGCACTGGGGCCAACGTCCTGACTTTC.

Of note for this clone: This sample includes further DNA sequences coding for the same CDR3. V gene TRBV7-9 combines with J gene TRBJ2-6; D is unclear. The V end lost 11 bases, the J end lost 0 bases, and 8 bases lay between the germline ends. This CDR3 region has 13 residues. Germline CDR1 is SEHNR and CDR2 is FQNEAQ (reference sequence). The CDR3 spells CASRLSGANVLTF. The CDR3 DNA is TGTGCCTCCAGACTCTCTGGGGCCAACGTCCTGACTTTC.

This clone was recorded at least ten times. The chain recombines TRBV5-4 with TRBJ1-2; weak D call: TRBD1 (5 bases). Trimming removed 4 bases from V and 4 bases from J, with 17 bases in between. This CDR3 spans 15 amino acids. Per germline, CDR1 SGHNT and CDR2 YYREEE (reference sequence). CDR3 nucleotides: TGTGCCAGCAGCCCACGACAGAGCGATACCTATGGCTACACCTTC. This encodes CASSPRQSDTYGYTF. The full variable domain, its missing parts supplied by reference TRBV5-4 and TRBJ1-2, is ETGVTQSPTHLIKTRGQQVTLRCSSQSGHNTVSWYQQALGQGPQFIFQYYREEENGRGNFPPRFSGLQFPNYSSELNVNALELDDSALYLCASSPRQSDTYGYTFGSGTRLTVV.

This chain connects TRBV7-8 to TRBJ1-4, with 7 bases fitting TRBD1. Germline V gene data show CDR1 as SGHVS and CDR2 as FQNEAQ. This CDR3 spans 15 amino acids. Losses at the gene ends were 5 bases for V and 1 base for J; bases not matched to a gene: 4. The CDR3 is CASSRRDRTNEKLFF. CDR3 DNA: TGTGCCAGCAGCCGAAGGGACAGAACTAATGAAAAACTGTTTTTT.

The chain employs TRBV6-2 or TRBV6-3 and TRBJ2-1; TRBD2 aligns across 10 bases. The CDR3 loop spans 15 amino acids. Germline CDR1 and CDR2: MNHEY and SVGEGT. V lost 5 bases, J lost 6 bases, and 7 bases stayed unmatched. CDR3 region: CASSRAGGPSNEQFF. The CDR3 bases are TGTGCCAGCAGTCGAGCGGGGGGGCCTTCCAATGAGCAGTTCTTC.

In its sample, this clone was seen once. J is TRBJ2-7 and V is TRBV6-5, with 9 nucleotides matching TRBD1. The trim removed 3 bases at V and 4 bases at J, leaving 7 bases unmatched. CDR3 length: 15 amino acids. Per the germline V gene, CDR1 is MNHEY and CDR2 is SVGAGI. CDR3 DNA: TGTGCCAGCAGTTATCCAGGACAGGGGAGTTACGAGCAGTACTTC. It is translated as CASSYPGQGSYEQYF.

The sample holds one count of this clone. V is TRBV5-6 and J is TRBJ2-7, with 11 bases aligning to TRBD1. This CDR3 has 16 amino acids. Germline V gene data show CDR1 as SGHDT and CDR2 as YYEEEE. V shed 0 bases, J shed 6 bases, and the junction held 8 bases outside the gene matches. CDR3 nucleotides: TGTGCCAGCAGCTTGGCCTGGACAGGGGGCTCCGTCGAGCAGTACTTC. Translation: CASSLAWTGGSVEQYF.

The J gene is TRBJ1-2, the V gene TRBV10-3; 9 bases fit TRBD1. CDR1 and CDR2 (germline): ENHRY, SYGVKD. V gave up 4 bases and J gave up 6 bases; unmatched junction bases: 6. The CDR3 has 14 amino acids. The CDR3 region has the DNA TGTGCCATCAGTGGAGGACAGGGGCTAGATGGCTACACCTTC. Translation: CAISGGQGLDGYTF.

The J gene is TRBJ1-2, the V gene TRBV5-1; 8 positions agree with TRBD1. CDR3 length: 14 amino acids. Germline CDR1 reads SGHRS; CDR2 reads YFSETQ. J was trimmed by 5 bases and V by 4 bases; bases with no gene match: 7. Written as DNA, the CDR3 is TGCGCCAGCAGCCCCGGTCAGGGGGCTTATGGCTACACCTTC. It specifies CASSPGQGAYGYTF.

The J gene is TRBJ1-1, the V gene TRBV2; D not certain. The CDR3 contains 13 residues. The germline V gene encodes CDR1 SNHLY and CDR2 FYNNEI. V was trimmed by 2 bases and J by 10 bases, leaving 14 bases between them. The DNA of the CDR3 is TGTGCCAGCAGTGAACCTGTTCGGGGTGGAGCTTTCTTT. This encodes CASSEPVRGGAFF.

This clone occurred a few times. The chain combines TRBV3-1 (or the pseudogene TRBV3-2) with TRBJ1-2; TRBD1 aligns across 9 bases. Germline V gene data show CDR1 as LGHDT and CDR2 as YNNKEL (reference sequence). The CDR3 is 14 amino acids. The V and J ends lost 3 bases and 7 bases, in that order; junction bases with no gene match: 6. The CDR3 loop reads CASSQADRGGGYTF. DNA for the CDR3: TGTGCCAGCAGCCAGGCGGACAGGGGCGGTGGCTACACCTTC.

The genes are TRBV20-1 and TRBJ2-7, with a weak D call TRBD2 (5 bases). The CDR3 is 14 residues long. Germline loops: CDR1 DFQATT, CDR2 SNEGSKA (reference sequence). Trimming took off 3 bases at V and 2 bases at J, with 14 bases between the two ends. The CDR3 DNA follows: TGCAGTGCTAGTAGCGTTTCCCAGACCTACGAGCAGTACTTC. It translates to CSASSVSQTYEQYF.

This chain connects TRBV10-1 to TRBJ2-1; possibly TRBD2 for D (6 bases). The CDR3 length is 16 residues. Germline values: CDR1 WNHNN, CDR2 SYGVQD (reference sequence). V was shortened by 8 bases and J by 5 bases, with 22 bases between the two germline ends. CDR3 bases: TGCGCCAGCGGAGCCGGGAGAAGGGTCAGTCACAATGAGCAGTTCTTC. Translation: CASGAGRRVSHNEQFF.

CDR3 amino acids: CGTGQQGNEQFF. DNA for the CDR3: TGTGGCACGGGACAGCAGGGGAATGAGCAGTTCTTC. V usage is TRBV28 and J usage is TRBJ2-1; 7 positions agree with TRBD1. The CDR3 length is 12 residues. The germline V gene has CDR1 MDHEN and CDR2 SYDVKM.